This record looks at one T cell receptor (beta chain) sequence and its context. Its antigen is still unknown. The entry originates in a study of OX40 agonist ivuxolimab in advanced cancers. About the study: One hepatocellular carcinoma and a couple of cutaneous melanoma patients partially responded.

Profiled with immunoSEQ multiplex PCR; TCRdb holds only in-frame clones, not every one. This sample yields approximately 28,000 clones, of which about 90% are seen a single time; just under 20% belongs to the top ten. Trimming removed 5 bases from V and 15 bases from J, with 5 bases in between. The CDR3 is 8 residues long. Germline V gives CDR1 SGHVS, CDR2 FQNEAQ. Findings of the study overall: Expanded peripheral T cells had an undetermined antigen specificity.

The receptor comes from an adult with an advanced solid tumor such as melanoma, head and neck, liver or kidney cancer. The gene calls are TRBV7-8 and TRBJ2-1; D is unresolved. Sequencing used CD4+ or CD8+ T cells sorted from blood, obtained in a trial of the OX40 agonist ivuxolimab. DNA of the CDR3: TGTGCCAGCAGCCCCCGGTTCTTC. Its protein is CASSPRFF.